This T cell receptor (beta chain) appears in the sequencing data of a study of blood T cell repertoires in COVID-19. The overall study: COVID-19 samples, acute and convalescent, were from the United States, Italy and Spain. Sample material is recorded as cDNA or gDNA derived from T cells, B-cell-depleted T cells, or PBMCs.

In its sample, this clone was seen once. In the original analysis: Using reference gene primer amplification, nucleated cell counts were estimated. Only in-frame clones appear in the TCRdb table, and some are missing; sequencing was by immunoSEQ multiplex PCR. The V and J calls and clone size come from that table; D and trimming were worked out from the DNA. The repertoire holds 150,000 to 200,000 clones, roughly nine tenths seen once, with around 2.3% in the top ten. The CDR3 sequence is 16 residues long. Germline lookup yields CDR1 LNHNV and CDR2 YYDKDF (reference sequence). Trimming at V came to 0 bases and at J to 6 bases, leaving 4 bases not matched to a gene.

The chain couples TRBV15 to TRBJ2-7; 14 nucleotides line up with TRBD2. The sequence was collected from a man aged 65 to 79 with active or convalescent COVID-19. Sequenced: peripheral blood. CDR3 coding DNA: TGTGCCACCAGCAGAGATCCGGGACTAGCGGGAGCCGAGCAGTACTTC. It encodes CATSRDPGLAGAEQYF.